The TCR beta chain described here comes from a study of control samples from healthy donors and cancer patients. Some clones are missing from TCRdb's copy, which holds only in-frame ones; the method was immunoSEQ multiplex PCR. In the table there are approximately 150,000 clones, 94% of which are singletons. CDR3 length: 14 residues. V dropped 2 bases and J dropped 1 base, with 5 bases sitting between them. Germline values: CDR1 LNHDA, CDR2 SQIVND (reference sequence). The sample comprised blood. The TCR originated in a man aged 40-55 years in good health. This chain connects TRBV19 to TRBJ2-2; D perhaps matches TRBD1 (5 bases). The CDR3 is CASSITGNTGELFF. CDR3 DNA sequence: TGTGCCAGTAGTATAACAGGGAACACCGGGGAGCTGTTTTTT.